The 26 T cell receptor beta chains reported below all come from one sample, sequenced in a study of blood T cell repertoires in COVID-19. Some clones are missing from TCRdb's copy, which holds only in-frame ones; the method was immunoSEQ multiplex PCR. The sample includes 250,000 to 350,000 clones, over 80% seen only once; the top ten take around 4.2%. Sequencing was carried out using peripheral blood. These receptors were obtained from a woman aged 45 to 65 with active or convalescent COVID-19.

This clone has just a few counts. Within the sample, other DNA sequences also encode this same CDR3. Here the CDR3 DNA reads TGTGCCAGCTCGCCCCGGGACAGGGTAAACACCGGGGAGCTGTTTTTT. It encodes CASSPRDRVNTGELFF. The J gene is TRBJ2-2, the V gene TRBV18; the match to TRBD1 covers 9 bases. The germline V gene encodes CDR1 KGHSH and CDR2 LQKENI. The CDR3 length is 16 residues. With 6 bases clipped from V and 2 bases from J, the junction kept 7 bases outside the gene matches.

As for this clone: The same CDR3 can be traced to other DNA sequences in this sample. The chain combines TRBV5-1 with TRBJ1-2; D might be TRBD1 (5 bases). Deletions cut 2 bases from V and 6 bases from J, with 11 bases between. The CDR3 sequence is 13 residues long. Germline V gives CDR1 SGHRS, CDR2 YFSETQ. CDR3 nucleotide sequence: TGCGCCAGCAGCTTAGGGCAGGGCGATGGCTACACCTTC. Amino acid sequence: CASSLGQGDGYTF.

This rearrangement joins TRBV12-3 or TRBV12-4 to TRBJ1-2; D is uncertain. Trimming left V 6 bases short and J 7 bases short, with 15 bases between. The CDR3 runs 13 residues. Here the CDR3 DNA reads TGTGCCAGCAGAACTAACGTCGGTGGTGGCTACACCTTC. Its translation: CASRTNVGGGYTF.

V usage is TRBV7-2 and J usage is TRBJ2-1, with a possible D match to TRBD1 (6 bases). CDR1 is SGHTA and CDR2 is FQGNSA in the germline V gene. The CDR3 has 14 amino acids. Trimming pared 5 bases from V and 3 bases from J, leaving 11 bases between. CDR3 in amino acids: CASSPRTDYNEQFF. In nucleotides, the CDR3 is TGTGCCAGCAGCCCTAGGACAGACTACAATGAGCAGTTCTTC.

The chain employs TRBV29-1 and TRBJ1-2, with D maybe TRBD1 (6 bases). The CDR3 contains 12 residues. Germline loops: CDR1 SQVTM, CDR2 ANQGSEA. The germline V and J ends were trimmed by 2 bases and 4 bases, with 8 bases remaining between them. CDR3 sequence: CSVETGTYGYTF. CDR3 nucleotide sequence: TGCAGCGTTGAAACAGGGACCTATGGCTACACCTTC.

This clone showed up just once. The chain carries TRBV3-1 (or the pseudogene TRBV3-2) and TRBJ1-1; D uncertain. The CDR3 consists of 15 residues. Trimming left V 2 bases short and J 3 bases short, with 13 bases between. Germline values: CDR1 LGHDT, CDR2 YNNKEL (reference sequence). As DNA, the CDR3 is TGTGCCAGCAGCCAATCCCGGGTAGGTGACACTGAAGCTTTCTTT. Translation gives CASSQSRVGDTEAFF.

The rearrangement joins TRBV19 to TRBJ1-5; 7 bases match TRBD1. Germline CDR1 is LNHDA and CDR2 is SQIVND (reference sequence). CDR3 length equals 18 residues. V lost 1 base and J lost 0; bases outside the gene matches: 9. The CDR3 sequence is CASSIGSPGGVSNQPQHF. DNA for the CDR3: TGTGCCAGTAGTATAGGAAGTCCAGGGGGAGTTAGCAATCAGCCCCAGCATTTT.

In its sample, this clone was seen a few times. The chain combines TRBV19 with TRBJ2-2; 7 bases line up with TRBD2. Looked up from germline, CDR1 is LNHDA and CDR2 is SQIVND (reference sequence). J was trimmed by 0 bases and V by 4 bases; bases with no gene match: 5. The CDR3 has 16 residues. The CDR3 spells CASSRGLPTNTGELFF. The CDR3 nucleotides read TGTGCCAGTAGTAGGGGACTACCAACGAACACCGGGGAGCTGTTTTTT.

The J gene is TRBJ2-2, the V gene TRBV24-1; 7 nucleotides agree with TRBD1. Looked up from germline, CDR1 is KGHDR and CDR2 is SFDVKD. The V gene end was trimmed by 4 bases and the J gene end by 2 bases; junction bases not matched to a gene: 6. This CDR3 contains 16 residues. CDR3 bases: TGTGCCACCAGTGACGTCGGGACAGTTAACACCGGGGAGCTGTTTTTT. Its protein product is CATSDVGTVNTGELFF.

The rearrangement uses TRBV5-1 and TRBJ2-3; D call uncertain. Per germline, CDR1 SGHRS and CDR2 YFSETQ. The CDR3 spans 14 residues. Trimming left V 0 bases short and J 5 bases short, with 10 bases between. The CDR3 region is CASSLVPSQDTQYF. DNA for the CDR3: TGCGCCAGCAGCTTGGTCCCATCCCAAGATACGCAGTATTTT.

V is TRBV27 and J is TRBJ1-1; D unresolved. CDR1 and CDR2 (germline): MNHEY, SMNVEV (reference sequence). There are 14 residues in the CDR3. Trimming removed 4 bases from V and 4 bases from J, with 13 bases in between. The chain's CDR3 is CASSSPTLSTEAFF. The CDR3 bases are TGTGCCAGCAGTTCCCCGACTTTGAGCACTGAAGCTTTCTTT.

The chain joins TRBV5-8 to TRBJ1-5, with D possibly matching TRBD1 (6 bases). The CDR3 consists of 15 residues. V lost 2 bases, J lost 3 bases, and 12 bases lay in between. Germline V gives CDR1 SGHTS, CDR2 YDEGEE. The chain's CDR3 is CASSFRQVPNQPQHF. The CDR3 DNA sequence: TGTGCCAGCAGCTTTAGACAGGTCCCCAATCAGCCCCAGCATTTT.

V and J are TRBV10-3 and TRBJ2-7; 12 bases fit TRBD2. The V gene end was trimmed by 5 bases and the J gene end by 0 bases; junction bases not matched to a gene: 2. The CDR3 runs 15 residues. Germline loops: CDR1 ENHRY, CDR2 SYGVKD. In DNA form, the CDR3 reads TGTGCCATCAGTCGGACTAGCGGGATCTCCTACGAGCAGTACTTC. It is translated as CAISRTSGISYEQYF.

Only a few counts were recorded for this clone. The chain links TRBV19 to TRBJ2-1, with TRBD2 matching over 10 bases. J was trimmed by 4 bases and V by 7 bases; bases with no gene match: 13. The CDR3 totals 17 residues. Looked up from germline, CDR1 is LNHDA and CDR2 is SQIVND (reference sequence). CDR3: CASIGRQREGQYNEQFF. In nucleotides, the CDR3 is TGTGCCAGTATAGGACGCCAGCGGGAGGGGCAATACAATGAGCAGTTCTTC.

V usage is TRBV20-1 and J usage is TRBJ1-1; D is undetermined. Germline V lookup: CDR1 DFQATT, CDR2 SNEGSKA (reference sequence). Trimming removed 6 bases at V and 2 bases at J, with 4 bases between. This CDR3 comprises 10 residues. The CDR3 here is CSALNTEAFF. CDR3 in DNA: TGCAGTGCCCTCAACACTGAAGCTTTCTTT.

The table lists this clone with a few counts. V gene TRBV11-2 combines with J gene TRBJ1-2, with 8 nucleotides matching TRBD1. The junction had 7 bases not matched to a gene; V was cut back by 0 bases and J by 4 bases. This CDR3 has 16 amino acids. Looked up from germline, CDR1 is SGHAT and CDR2 is FQNNGV. The CDR3 loop reads CASSLDSGRGPYGYTF. The DNA for the CDR3 is TGTGCCAGCAGCTTAGATTCGGGCAGGGGGCCCTATGGCTACACCTTC.

The chain uses TRBV5-6 and TRBJ1-1, with no clear D. Germline values: CDR1 SGHDT, CDR2 YYEEEE. Trimming stripped 4 bases from V and 3 bases from J, with 13 bases between. The CDR3 totals 14 residues. CDR3 protein: CASSPGFPHTEAFF. In DNA form, the CDR3 reads TGTGCCAGCAGCCCGGGTTTCCCCCACACTGAAGCTTTCTTT.

The chain uses TRBV2 and TRBJ2-3; D remains unclear. V lost 5 bases, J lost 5 bases, and 8 bases lay in between. Looked up from germline, CDR1 is SNHLY and CDR2 is FYNNEI. There are 12 residues in the CDR3. The CDR3 here is CASSFEVDTQYF. The CDR3, as DNA: TGTGCCAGCAGTTTTGAGGTAGATACGCAGTATTTT.

The sample holds one count of this clone. The chain joins TRBV24-1 to TRBJ2-1, with TRBD2 matching over 7 bases. The V gene end was trimmed by 3 bases and the J gene end by 9 bases; junction bases not matched to a gene: 16. Germline CDR1 reads KGHDR; CDR2 reads SFDVKD. The CDR3 runs 17 residues. This CDR3 is CATSDAGLSIGEGEQFF. The CDR3, as DNA: TGTGCCACCAGTGATGCGGGACTATCGATTGGGGAGGGTGAGCAGTTCTTC.

V and J are TRBV28 and TRBJ1-2; D is perhaps TRBD1 (5 bases). The CDR3 contains 14 residues. The V gene's germline CDR1 is MDHEN and CDR2 SYDVKM. Trimming took 7 bases from V and 0 from J, leaving 12 bases between them. As DNA, the CDR3 is TGTGCCAGCACCCCTTCGGGGGCTAACTATGGCTACACCTTC. Residues: CASTPSGANYGYTF.

This chain uses TRBV3-1 (or the pseudogene TRBV3-2) with TRBJ1-1; D gene ambiguous. The CDR3 totals 16 residues. Trimming took off 1 base at V and 1 base at J, with 13 bases between the two ends. The germline V gene encodes CDR1 LGHDT and CDR2 YNNKEL (reference sequence). CDR3 amino acids: CASSQGRGRANTEAFF. CDR3 in DNA: TGTGCCAGCAGCCAAGGAAGAGGGAGGGCGAACACTGAAGCTTTCTTT.

The rearrangement uses TRBV28 and TRBJ1-1; tentative D call: TRBD1 (6 bases). The germline V gene has CDR1 MDHEN and CDR2 SYDVKM. V lost 1 base to trimming and J lost 1 base, with 10 bases between them. This CDR3 comprises 15 residues. DNA of the CDR3: TGTGCCAGCAGTTTATTAGGGGGTTCGAACACTGAAGCTTTCTTT. Translating it yields CASSLLGGSNTEAFF.

The chain employs TRBV5-1 and TRBJ1-1; TRBD1 matches 7 bases. This CDR3 spans 15 amino acids. Per the germline V gene, CDR1 is SGHRS and CDR2 is YFSETQ. J gave up 6 bases and V 4 bases, and 12 bases lay outside the gene matches. The CDR3: CASSHEGQPGAEAFF. CDR3 bases: TGCGCCAGCAGCCACGAGGGACAGCCGGGCGCTGAAGCTTTCTTT.

The rearrangement links TRBV12-5 to TRBJ1-3; a possible D gene is TRBD1 (5 bases). This CDR3 contains 17 residues. Germline-derived CDR1 and CDR2 are LGHNT and FRNRAP. Trimming removed 0 bases from V and 0 bases from J, with 12 bases in between. CDR3 nucleotides: TGTGCTAGTGGTTTGGTAATAGGCAGGGACTCTGGAAACACCATATATTTT. This sequence encodes CASGLVIGRDSGNTIYF. The whole variable domain, remainder taken from reference TRBV12-5 and TRBJ1-3, is DARVTQTPRHKVTEMGQEVTMRCQPILGHNTVFWYRQTMMQGLELLAYFRNRAPLDDSGMPKDRFSAEMPDATLATLKIQPSEPRDSAVYFCASGLVIGRDSGNTIYFGEGSWLTVV.

This chain joins TRBV5-3 and TRBJ2-7, with 9 nucleotides matching TRBD2. TRBV5-3 is an ORF, with its function uncertain. The length of the CDR3 is 15 residues. The V gene end was trimmed by 0 bases and the J gene end by 3 bases; junction bases not matched to a gene: 4. DNA for the CDR3: TGTGCCAGAAGCTTGGAGGGTAGCGGGAGCTACGAGCAGTACTTC. It yields the protein CARSLEGSGSYEQYF.

The rearrangement links TRBV29-1 to TRBJ2-1, with TRBD2 matching over 8 bases. CDR1 and CDR2 (germline): SQVTM, ANQGSEA. CDR3 length: 12 residues. V lost 7 bases and J lost 9; bases outside the gene matches: 8. In DNA, the CDR3 is TGCAGCGCCCGACGGGGGGGCGGTGAGCAGTTCTTC. It yields the protein CSARRGGGEQFF.